This T cell receptor (beta chain) is drawn from a study of T cell repertoires in cytomegalovirus infection. About the study: Public signatures in TCR beta pointed to CMV infection and matching HLA type.

TCRdb called the reads again in MiXCR, with one record for every CDR3 protein. The sample gives roughly 230,000 distinct CDR3 sequences, roughly 22% of which show up once; 15% to 20% is in the top ten. Findings and caveats of the study: Frequencies of public TCR beta families were cumulated, and this identified carriers of CMV plus the relevant HLA. What dominated the ex vivo response were HLA-C-restricted CMV-specific TCR beta clonotypes.

V lost 4 bases to trimming and J lost 1 base; unmatched junction nucleotides: 5. The CDR3 is 16 residues long. Germline V gene lookup returns CDR1 ENHRY and CDR2 SYGVKD. This clonotype has at least ten counts. Its antigen is currently unknown. V is TRBV10-3 and J is TRBJ2-5; 11 positions match TRBD2. The source of this sequence is a human donor in good health (CMV status not recorded). Some clones in this sample may be carry-over from other donors' samples. The material sequenced was CD8+ T cells from PBMCs. The CDR3 coding sequence is TGTGCCATCAGTGGGCTAGCGGGGGGCCTCCAAGAGACCCAGTACTTC. Translated: CAISGLAGGLQETQYF.